The TCR beta chain under discussion was sequenced for a study of blood T cell repertoires in COVID-19. This CDR3 is 13 amino acids long. Trimming left V 5 bases short and J 6 bases short, with 13 bases between. Germline V lookup: CDR1 MNHNY, CDR2 SVGAGI (reference sequence). Under the authors' procedure: Researchers report that nucleated cell counts were estimated from reference gene primer amplification. Sequenced by immunoSEQ multiplex PCR; TCRdb stores in-frame clones only, minus some. That table furnishes V, J and clone size, whereas the DNA furnished D and trimming. The data hold 85,000 to 120,000 clones, with 78% observed a single time. This clone was recorded many times.

The chain combines TRBV6-6 with TRBJ1-1; D remains unclear. What was sequenced was peripheral blood. This clonotype was sampled from a man aged 60 to 75 with active or convalescent COVID-19. Written as DNA, the CDR3 is TGTGCCAGCAGTGCCGCTCGCCAGTCTGAAGCTTTCTTT. Encoded protein: CASSAARQSEAFF.